The source of this TCR beta chain is a study of glioma-infiltrating T cells. Worth noting for this clonotype: Compared with germline, one end of the junction differs, possibly owing to a read error.

The iRepertoire nested amplicon-rescue multiplex PCR amplified TCR alpha and beta CDR3s from RNA. Each CDR3 protein gets one entry after TCRdb re-called the multiplex PCR reads with MiXCR. The sample holds fewer than 500,000 distinct CDR3 sequences, less than 50% seen once. The CDR3 loop spans 14 amino acids. Germline lookup yields CDR1 MNHEY and CDR2 SVGEGT. This sequence was found in a human donor with low-grade glioma or glioblastoma, undergoing nonglioma brain surgery, or in good health (not recorded which). J is TRBJ2-4 and V is TRBV6-2 or TRBV6-3; 10 bases agree with TRBD1. The specimen was glioma tissue, nonneoplastic brain tissue, or PBMCs (not recorded which). CDR3 sequence: CASSPGTGANTQYF. For the CDR3, the DNA is TGTGCCAGCAGTCCCGGGACAGGGGCCAACACTCAGTACTTC.